The 27 T cell receptor beta chains below come from one sample, sequenced in a study of CD8 T cells in Susac syndrome. With random hexamers, roughly 0.45 to 1 ug RNA was reverse transcribed. MiXCR, applied by TCRdb to the immunoSEQ multiplex PCR reads, yields one record per CDR3 protein. The sample shows approximately 190,000 distinct CDR3 sequences, roughly 92% of them seen only once. The sequencing sample was made of CD4+ T cells from PBMCs. These TCRs come from a human donor in good health.

This chain uses TRBV20-1 with TRBJ2-5, with D maybe TRBD1 (5 bases). V was cut by 1 base and J by 2 bases, with 14 bases left in between. Germline V gives CDR1 DFQATT, CDR2 SNEGSKA (reference sequence). CDR3 length: 15 residues. The CDR3 region has the DNA TGCAGTGCTAGAGTACTGAGACACAGGCAAGAGACCCAGTACTTC. Residues: CSARVLRHRQETQYF.

This clonotype showed up just once. The chain recombines TRBV18 with TRBJ1-1, with D hard to call. The CDR3 has 13 residues. The V and J ends lost 3 bases and 2 bases respectively, with 7 bases between them. Germline-derived CDR1 and CDR2 are KGHSH and LQKENI. CDR3 protein: CASSPLSNTEAFF. DNA of the CDR3: TGTGCCAGCTCACCCCTGTCCAACACTGAAGCTTTCTTT.

This clonotype was detected a few times. The chain is built from TRBV15 and TRBJ2-7, with 7 bases that match TRBD1. CDR3 length equals 12 residues. Trimming took 3 bases from V and 6 from J; bases not matched to a gene: 2. The germline V gene encodes CDR1 LNHNV and CDR2 YYDKDF (reference sequence). DNA for the CDR3: TGTGCCACCAGCAGGGACAGGCTCGAGCAGTACGTC. Translated, it gives CATSRDRLEQYV.

The chain recombines TRBV5-1 with TRBJ2-7; 8 bases are a match to TRBD1. This CDR3 has 15 amino acids. The germline gives CDR1 SGHRS, CDR2 YFSETQ. V was pared by 4 bases and J by 3 bases, with 9 bases of the junction left unmatched. CDR3 amino acids: CASSPAGTGNYEQYF. The CDR3 bases are TGCGCCAGCAGCCCGGCCGGGACAGGTAACTACGAGCAGTACTTC.

V is TRBV5-1 and J is TRBJ2-3; D uncertain. Germline CDR1 reads SGHRS; CDR2 reads YFSETQ. V was trimmed by 4 bases and J by 0 bases, leaving 12 bases between them. The CDR3 covers 15 residues. This CDR3 is CASSIDMSSTDTQYF. In nucleotides, the CDR3 is TGCGCCAGCAGCATCGACATGAGCAGCACAGATACGCAGTATTTT.

This sequence joins TRBV5-1 and TRBJ2-5; unclear D gene. The V end lost 0 bases, the J end lost 5 bases, and 14 bases lay between the germline ends. Germline CDR1 reads SGHRS; CDR2 reads YFSETQ. This CDR3 is 15 amino acids long. The CDR3 protein is CASSLAHSPSETQYF. The CDR3 bases are TGCGCCAGCAGCTTGGCCCACAGTCCCTCCGAGACCCAGTACTTC.

The genes are TRBV20-1 and TRBJ1-4, with D uncertain. Germline V gene lookup returns CDR1 DFQATT and CDR2 SNEGSKA (reference sequence). V dropped 3 bases and J dropped 6 bases, with 11 bases sitting between them. There are 13 residues in the CDR3. The CDR3, as DNA: TGCAGTGCTAGTTTGGACGGGCATGAAAAACTGTTTTTT. Its protein is CSASLDGHEKLFF.

V gene TRBV4-1 combines with J gene TRBJ1-5; no firm D call. The ends were cut back, 0 bases at V and 5 bases at J, with 11 bases in the middle. The CDR3 has 15 amino acids. In germline, CDR1 is MGHRA, CDR2 YSYEKL. The chain's CDR3 is CASSQEPVGDQPQHF. CDR3 sequence (DNA): TGCGCCAGCAGCCAAGAACCGGTCGGGGATCAGCCCCAGCATTTT.

This rearrangement joins TRBV10-3 to TRBJ1-6; 9 bases map to TRBD1. Per germline, CDR1 ENHRY and CDR2 SYGVKD. Trimming at V came to 10 bases and at J to 7 bases, leaving 2 bases not matched to a gene. This CDR3 contains 12 residues. As DNA, the CDR3 is TGTGCCACCGGGACAGGGAATTCACCCCTCCACTTT. It specifies CATGTGNSPLHF.

This chain connects TRBV5-1 to TRBJ1-1; D is perhaps TRBD1 (6 bases). Germline V gene data show CDR1 as SGHRS and CDR2 as YFSETQ. Trimming left V 4 bases short and J 5 bases short, with 18 bases between. This CDR3 region has 15 residues. The CDR3 spells CASSIWTADRTEAFF. DNA of the CDR3: TGCGCCAGCAGCATTTGGACAGCAGATAGGACTGAAGCTTTCTTT.

J is TRBJ2-3 and V is TRBV5-1; D tentatively fits TRBD1 or TRBD2 (6 bases each). Germline V gives CDR1 SGHRS, CDR2 YFSETQ. V was trimmed by 4 bases and J by 0 bases, leaving 12 bases between them. The CDR3 loop spans 15 amino acids. CDR3 in amino acids: CASSSSGASTDTQYF. The CDR3 DNA follows: TGCGCCAGCAGCAGCTCGGGGGCTAGCACAGATACGCAGTATTTT.

The rearrangement uses TRBV3-1 and TRBJ2-3; D uncertain. CDR3 length: 12 residues. V was shortened by 3 bases and J by 3 bases, with 4 bases between the two germline ends. Germline CDR1 reads LGHDT; CDR2 reads YNNKEL (reference sequence). The CDR3 sequence: CASSHVTDTQYF. The CDR3 DNA follows: TGTGCCAGCAGCCACGTAACAGATACGCAGTATTTT.

The chain recombines TRBV10-3 with TRBJ1-3; D unresolved. The germline CDR1 and CDR2 sequences are ENHRY and SYGVKD. V was pared by 2 bases and J by 0 bases, with 8 bases between. The CDR3 has 15 amino acids. In nucleotides, the CDR3 is TGTGCCATCAGTGAGGGTACAAACTCTGGAAACACCATATATTTT. It specifies CAISEGTNSGNTIYF.

The gene calls are TRBV5-1 and TRBJ1-5; D perhaps matches TRBD1 (5 bases). Deletions cut 0 bases from V and 7 bases from J, with 11 bases between. CDR3 length equals 14 residues. Germline CDR1 and CDR2: SGHRS and YFSETQ. CDR3 sequence reads: CASSLEGTNQPQHF. The CDR3 DNA is TGCGCCAGCAGCTTGGAAGGGACTAACCAGCCCCAGCATTTT. The full variable domain, completed using reference TRBV5-1 and TRBJ1-5, is KAGVTQTPRYLIKTRGQQVTLSCSPISGHRSVSWYQQTPGQGLQFLFEYFSETQRNKGNFPGRFSGRQFSNSRSEMNVSTLELGDSALYLCASSLEGTNQPQHFGDGTRLSIL.

The V gene is TRBV5-1, the J gene TRBJ1-1; 7 bases match TRBD1. Germline lookup yields CDR1 SGHRS and CDR2 YFSETQ. Losses at the gene ends were 0 bases for V and 1 base for J; bases not matched to a gene: 3. The CDR3 totals 15 residues. DNA for the CDR3: TGCGCCAGCAGCTTGGCTAACAGGGGGAACACTGAAGCTTTCTTT. Its protein product is CASSLANRGNTEAFF.

This clonotype turned up a few times. This sequence joins TRBV6-5 and TRBJ1-6; TRBD1 aligns across 10 bases. The V and J ends lost 2 bases and 9 bases, in that order; junction bases with no gene match: 4. This CDR3 contains 15 residues. CDR1 MNHEY and CDR2 SVGAGI come from the germline V gene. CDR3 in amino acids: CASSYPTGGFSPLHF. The CDR3 region has the DNA TGTGCCAGCAGTTACCCGACAGGGGGCTTTTCACCCCTCCACTTT.

The rearrangement uses TRBV7-9 and TRBJ2-4; no clear D gene. CDR1 SEHNR and CDR2 FQNEAQ come from the germline V gene (reference sequence). The V and J ends lost 3 bases and 7 bases respectively, with 10 bases between them. The CDR3 totals 13 residues. The CDR3 DNA reads as TGTGCCAGCAGCTTGCCGTTCAGGAACATTCAGTACTTC. Translated: CASSLPFRNIQYF.

This clonotype came up once. V and J are TRBV28 and TRBJ2-7; D possibly corresponds to TRBD2 (6 bases). With 2 bases removed from V and 5 bases from J, the gap between germline ends came to 10 bases. Looked up from germline, CDR1 is MDHEN and CDR2 is SYDVKM. The CDR3 loop spans 13 amino acids. CDR3: CASSLLGGNEQYF. CDR3 sequence (DNA): TGTGCCAGCAGTTTACTCGGGGGAAACGAGCAGTACTTC.

V is TRBV29-1 and J is TRBJ1-1; D gene unclear. The V and J ends lost 2 bases and 4 bases respectively, with 5 bases between them. Germline CDR1 SQVTM, CDR2 ANQGSEA. This CDR3 has 11 amino acids. The chain's CDR3 is CSVETFTEAFF. The CDR3 DNA reads as TGCAGCGTTGAAACATTCACTGAAGCTTTCTTT.

This clonotype came up once. The chain is built from TRBV30 and TRBJ1-2; TRBD1 agrees at 7 bases. Trimming removed 5 bases from V and 5 bases from J; junction bases left unmatched: 11. Germline V lookup: CDR1 GTSNPN, CDR2 SVGIG (reference sequence). This CDR3 is 14 amino acids long. As DNA, the CDR3 is TGTGCCTGGGGGACAGACGTGGGTACTTATGGCTACACCTTC. Its translation: CAWGTDVGTYGYTF.

J is TRBJ2-3 and V is TRBV14; D is possibly TRBD1 (6 bases). The V end lost 3 bases, the J end lost 5 bases, and 9 bases lay between the germline ends. CDR3 length: 13 amino acids. Per germline, CDR1 SGHDN and CDR2 FVKESK. The CDR3 DNA reads TGTGCCAGCAGCCAGGGGGCTATAGATACGCAGTATTTT. This codes for CASSQGAIDTQYF.

The table lists this clonotype with a count of one. The chain recombines TRBV29-1 with TRBJ1-4, with D unresolved. The ends were cut back, 4 bases at V and 8 bases at J, with 14 bases in the middle. The CDR3 runs 13 residues. Germline loops: CDR1 SQVTM, CDR2 ANQGSEA. CDR3: CSVASPSNEKLFF. CDR3 nucleotide sequence: TGCAGCGTTGCCTCCCCTTCCAACGAAAAACTGTTTTTT.

J is TRBJ1-4 and V is TRBV19; possibly TRBD1 for D (5 bases). CDR3 length equals 12 residues. Trimming removed 10 bases at V and 5 bases at J, with 11 bases between. Germline-derived CDR1 and CDR2 are LNHDA and SQIVND (reference sequence). CDR3 nucleotide sequence: TGTGCCACCGCGGGGCTAAATGAAAAACTGTTTTTT. Its translation: CATAGLNEKLFF.

This clonotype was detected a few times. The rearrangement uses TRBV20-1 and TRBJ1-5; 11 nucleotides agree with TRBD1. Trimming removed 1 base from V and 6 bases from J; junction bases left unmatched: 2. This CDR3 has 14 residues. Germline V lookup: CDR1 DFQATT, CDR2 SNEGSKA (reference sequence). CDR3 sequence: CSARVGTGGQPQHF. The DNA of the CDR3 is TGCAGTGCTAGAGTCGGGACAGGGGGTCAGCCCCAGCATTTT.

V and J are TRBV28 and TRBJ2-1; 9 positions match TRBD2. Germline V gives CDR1 MDHEN, CDR2 SYDVKM. The ends lost 8 bases at V and 9 bases at J; junction bases unmatched: 8. The CDR3 contains 13 residues. The CDR3 DNA reads TGTGCCAGCGGGCTAGCGGGGCGGGGTGAGCAGTTCTTC. Its protein product is CASGLAGRGEQFF.

V gene TRBV28 combines with J gene TRBJ2-7; a weak D match, TRBD1 (5 bases). The germline gives CDR1 MDHEN, CDR2 SYDVKM. CDR3 size: 12 residues. The V gene lost 8 bases and the J gene lost 3 bases, with 11 bases spanning the gap. CDR3 loop: CASLRDSYEQYF. The CDR3 nucleotides are TGTGCCAGCCTCCGAGACAGCTACGAGCAGTACTTC.

This chain uses TRBV6-1 with TRBJ2-3, with D perhaps matching TRBD1 (6 bases). V was clipped by 4 bases and J by 0 bases, with 17 bases between them. CDR1 MNHNS and CDR2 SASEGT come from the germline V gene. The CDR3 runs 17 residues. Here the CDR3 reads CASSAQGGSSSTDTQYF. The CDR3 DNA reads TGTGCCAGCAGTGCACAGGGCGGATCCTCTAGCACAGATACGCAGTATTTT.